The next 30 T cell receptor beta chains were all read from a single sample in a study of T cell clonality in common variable immunodeficiency. Method: immunoSEQ multiplex PCR; TCRdb's copy keeps in-frame clones and lacks some. This sample comprises roughly 79,000 clones, none seen once only. The source material was peripheral blood mononuclear cells. These receptors were obtained from a person between 18 and 75 years old in good health.

This clone has a count of ten or more. Sequencing ends 3 residues short of the CDR3 end; the germline J gene provides the rest. The rearrangement uses TRBV7-2 and TRBJ2-1, with a tentative D call TRBD2 (6 bases). Germline loops: CDR1 SGHTA, CDR2 FQGNSA. The CDR3 contains 14 residues. V lost 3 bases and J lost 9, with 15 bases in between. CDR3 bases read: TGTGCCAGCAGCTTTAGGGTCCCCGGGGGTGAG. This translates into CASSFRVPGGE. The entire CDR3 reads CASSFRVPGGEQFF.

This clone was detected a few times. The sequence runs out 3 residues before the end of the CDR3; the remainder is reconstructed from the germline J gene. The chain uses TRBV20-1 and TRBJ1-2, with TRBD1 as a possible D gene (5 bases). The germline CDR1 and CDR2 sequences are DFQATT and SNEGSKA (reference sequence). Between the trimmed V and J ends, which lost 0 bases and 6 bases, there was a span of 17 bases. The CDR3 runs 15 residues. The CDR3 reads CSARDFLQDSDGYTF. The DNA read from the CDR3 is TGCAGTGCTAGAGACTTCCTCCAAGACAGTGATGGC.

In its sample, this clone was seen many times. The sequenced fragment ends 3 residues before the CDR3 boundary, so the rest is inferred from the germline J gene. The chain couples TRBV7-2 to TRBJ1-2; 7 positions agree with TRBD1. CDR1 is SGHTA and CDR2 is FQGNSA in the germline V gene. The CDR3 is 15 residues long. CDR3 bases read: TGTGCCAGCAGCTCGCTCGGACAGGCTTTGAGCGGC. It translates to CASSSLGQALSG. The full CDR3 sequence reads CASSSLGQALSGYTF.

This clone was seen only a few times. CDR3 sequence: CASSVRENQPQHF. The part of the CDR3 DNA that was read is TGTGCCAGCAGTGTGCGGGAGAATCAGCCC. The chain combines TRBV2 with TRBJ1-5; D is ambiguous. The observed sequence ends 3 residues before the CDR3 terminus, with the missing tail filled in from the germline J gene. The CDR3 sequence is 13 residues long. V shed 4 bases and J shed 4 bases, with 8 bases lying between them. Germline V CDR1 and CDR2: SNHLY, FYNNEI.

This clone was observed many times. The read ends 3 residues shy of where the CDR3 ends; the end is completed using the germline J gene. The J gene is TRBJ2-5, the V gene TRBV7-3; D remains unclear. Trimming took 5 bases from V and 4 from J, leaving 14 bases between them. The CDR3 extends over 14 amino acids. Looked up from germline, CDR1 is SGHTA and CDR2 is FQGTGA. The CDR3 sequence: CASSVVGSSETQYF. CDR3 bases read: TGTGCCAGCAGCGTTGTAGGGTCTTCAGAGACC.

This clone was recorded many times. Coverage ceases 3 residues before the CDR3 finishes, and the germline J gene fills in the end. This chain links TRBV10-3 with TRBJ1-1; TRBD1 matches 9 bases. The CDR3 spans 15 residues. Germline trimming cut 0 bases from V and 4 bases from J; bases unmatched to any gene: 3. Germline CDR1 reads ENHRY; CDR2 reads SYGVKD. The CDR3 region is CAISESGTGPTEAFF. CDR3 DNA, as far as it was read: TGTGCCATCAGTGAGTCCGGGACAGGGCCCACTGAA.

The sample holds many counts of this clone. The sequenced fragment ends 3 residues before the CDR3 boundary, so the rest is inferred from the germline J gene. The rearrangement links TRBV4-2 to TRBJ2-1; 11 nucleotides agree with TRBD2. CDR1 and CDR2 (germline): LGHNA, YNFKEQ. The CDR3 is 15 amino acids. After removal of 0 bases from V and 9 bases from J, the junction contained 4 bases not matched to a gene. CDR3 amino acids: CASSQDGLAGGEQFF. The CDR3 DNA, read in part, is TGTGCCAGCAGCCAAGACGGACTAGCGGGTGGTGAG.

This clone has just a few counts. The CDR3 end lies 3 residues beyond the end of the read and is filled in from the germline J gene. V and J are TRBV27 and TRBJ2-5; TRBD2 matches 9 bases. CDR3 length equals 17 residues. Germline CDR1 and CDR2: MNHEY and SMNVEV (reference sequence). With 0 bases clipped from V and 3 bases from J, the junction kept 8 bases outside the gene matches. CDR3 residues: CASSLSGGVAGEETQYF. The sequenced CDR3 bases are TGTGCCAGCAGTTTATCGGGTGGAGTAGCGGGGGAAGAGACC.

This clone was counted ten times or more. Incomplete CDR3 DNA: TGTGCCAGTAGTATGGCGGGCCATTACAATGAG. It yields the protein CASSMAGHYNE. The CDR3, in full, reads CASSMAGHYNEQFF. The V call is TRBV19, the J call TRBJ2-1, with TRBD2 as a possible D gene (5 bases). With the read ending 3 residues before the CDR3 end, the germline J gene is used to fill in that end. This CDR3 is 14 amino acids long. Trimming took 3 bases from V and 4 from J, leaving 10 bases between them. Germline V gene sequence: CDR1 LNHDA, CDR2 SQIVND (reference sequence).

This clone was found many times. The CDR3 goes on 3 residues after the read ends, and that part is filled in from the germline J gene. The chain carries TRBV30 and TRBJ1-2; D is possibly TRBD1 (5 bases). Germline assignment: CDR1 GTSNPN and CDR2 SVGIG (reference sequence). The CDR3 is made up of 13 amino acids. The CDR3 reads CAWTADRGYGYTF. The covered CDR3 bases are TGTGCCTGGACCGCCGACCGGGGGTACGGC.

This clone was observed at least ten times. The CDR3 is cut off 3 residues early in the read; its end comes from the germline J gene. The rearrangement links TRBV19 to TRBJ1-5, with D maybe TRBD1 (6 bases). This CDR3 region has 15 residues. CDR1 is LNHDA, CDR2 SQIVND, per germline (reference sequence). Trimming left V 8 bases short and J 0 bases short, with 14 bases between. CDR3 DNA, as far as it was read: TGTGCCAGTCACTCGGACAGTAATAGCAATCAGCCC. Its translation is CASHSDSNSNQP. The full CDR3 protein reads CASHSDSNSNQPQHF.

Many counts were recorded for this clone. The read is 3 residues too short to cover the CDR3 end, so that end is filled in from the germline J gene. J is TRBJ2-3 and V is TRBV11-2; TRBD2 matches 7 bases. The CDR3 contains 15 residues. With 5 bases clipped from V and 2 bases from J, the junction kept 7 bases outside the gene matches. Looked up from germline, CDR1 is SGHAT and CDR2 is FQNNGV. The CDR3 region is CASSQLRGDTDTQYF. The sequenced part of the CDR3 DNA is TGTGCCAGCAGCCAACTCCGGGGGGACACAGATACG.

This clone was detected many times. The read ends 3 residues before the CDR3 terminus; that terminus is restored from the germline J gene. V is TRBV11-2 and J is TRBJ2-7, with D perhaps TRBD2 (5 bases). V dropped 4 bases and J dropped 4 bases, with 11 bases sitting between them. Germline CDR1 SGHAT, CDR2 FQNNGV. CDR3 length: 13 residues. CDR3 in amino acids: CASSSGLQYEQYF. CDR3 DNA (partial): TGTGCCAGCAGCTCAGGACTTCAGTACGAG.

This clone was seen many times. The CDR3 goes on 3 residues after the read ends, and that part is filled in from the germline J gene. The chain carries TRBV20-1 and TRBJ1-1; weak D call: TRBD1 (5 bases). Germline CDR1 DFQATT, CDR2 SNEGSKA (reference sequence). CDR3 length equals 12 residues. V lost 6 bases and J 1 base, leaving 9 bases between the germline ends. The CDR3: CSAPGANTEAFF. The covered CDR3 bases are TGCAGTGCGCCTGGGGCGAACACTGAA.

Ten or more counts support this clone. Read sequence stops 3 residues before the CDR3 end, and the germline J gene provides the missing end. The chain carries TRBV20-1 and TRBJ2-1; no firm D call. Germline V gene sequence: CDR1 DFQATT, CDR2 SNEGSKA (reference sequence). This CDR3 region has 12 residues. Between the trimmed V and J ends, which lost 3 bases and 5 bases, there was a span of 8 bases. The DNA read from the CDR3 is TGCAGTGCTAGGAGCCCTAACAATGAG. It specifies CSARSPNNE. The CDR3, in full, reads CSARSPNNEQFF.

This clone came up many times. The chain's CDR3 is CASSSSGTGNTQYF. The CDR3 bases that were read are TGTGCCAGCAGTTCGTCCGGGACAGGGAACACC. The gene calls are TRBV12-3 or TRBV12-4 and TRBJ2-5; 9 positions agree with TRBD1. The DNA ends 3 residues before the CDR3 does, and the rest of the CDR3 is filled in from the germline J gene. The CDR3 contains 14 residues.

This clone came up many times. The CDR3 is cut off 3 residues early in the read; its end comes from the germline J gene. This rearrangement joins TRBV5-6 to TRBJ2-2; D is unclear. The ends were cut back, 4 bases at V and 6 bases at J, with 7 bases in the middle. CDR3 length: 12 residues. The germline gives CDR1 SGHDT, CDR2 YYEEEE. The CDR3 reads CASSPTAGELFF. The CDR3 bases that were read are TGTGCCAGCAGCCCCACGGCCGGGGAG.

This clone has a count of ten or more. The read ends 3 residues early relative to the CDR3; the germline J gene fills the gap. V and J are TRBV7-2 and TRBJ2-1; D is undetermined. V gave up 4 bases and J gave up 4 bases, with 8 bases separating them. The CDR3 totals 13 residues. Germline-derived CDR1 and CDR2 are SGHTA and FQGNSA. The CDR3 here is CASSSPFYNEQFF. The DNA read from the CDR3 is TGTGCCAGCAGCTCTCCTTTTTACAATGAG.

This clone appeared many times. At one end the junction does not follow the germline gene, possibly because of a read error. The read ends 3 residues early relative to the CDR3; the germline J gene fills the gap. This chain links TRBV4-2 with TRBJ2-5; D not resolved. The length of the CDR3 is 14 residues. Germline V gives CDR1 LGHNA, CDR2 YNFKEQ. CDR3: CASSQVWPRETQYF. The CDR3 bases that were read are TGCGCCAGCAGCCAAGTATGGCCTCGAGAGACC.

Details on this clone: The CDR3 extends 3 residues past the end of the read, so its final part is completed from the germline J gene. At the DNA level, this CDR3 is encoded by other sequences in the same sample as well. The genes are TRBV2 and TRBJ2-1, with 8 bases aligning to TRBD1. CDR3 length: 18 amino acids. In germline, CDR1 is SNHLY, CDR2 FYNNEI. V gave up 6 bases and J gave up 8 bases; unmatched junction bases: 21. CDR3 bases read: TGTGCCAGCAGCGATTTTTTAAGACAGGGGCAGATTTTCGATGAG. It translates to CASSDFLRQGQIFDE. The entire CDR3 protein is CASSDFLRQGQIFDEQFF.

This clone was recorded many times. The read ends 3 residues shy of where the CDR3 ends; the end is completed using the germline J gene. The V and J genes are TRBV5-1 and TRBJ2-7; 7 bases are a match to TRBD1. V lost 3 bases to trimming and J lost 3 bases; unmatched junction nucleotides: 6. This CDR3 has 14 residues. Germline V gene sequence: CDR1 SGHRS, CDR2 YFSETQ. The CDR3 region is CASSSGQTLYEQYF. The CDR3 bases that were read are TGCGCCAGCAGCTCGGGACAGACCCTCTACGAG.

This clone has ten or more counts. From the germline J gene comes the end of the CDR3, since the read stops 3 residues before it. V usage is TRBV5-1 and J usage is TRBJ2-5; TRBD2 agrees at 12 bases. CDR3 length equals 16 residues. Germline lookup yields CDR1 SGHRS and CDR2 YFSETQ. Trimming took 0 bases from V and 2 from J; bases not matched to a gene: 2. The sequenced CDR3 bases are TGCGCCAGCAGCTTGGCCCTAGCGGGAGGGCAAGAGACC. This encodes CASSLALAGGQET. The entire CDR3 is CASSLALAGGQETQYF. The full variable domain, its missing parts supplied by reference TRBV5-1 and TRBJ2-5, is KAGVTQTPRYLIKTRGQQVTLSCSPISGHRSVSWYQQTPGQGLQFLFEYFSETQRNKGNFPGRFSGRQFSNSRSEMNVSTLELGDSALYLCASSLALAGGQETQYFGPGTRLLVL.

This clone occurred many times. Read data end 3 residues before the CDR3 end; the end is taken from the germline J gene. The chain uses TRBV6-2 or TRBV6-3 and TRBJ2-5; TRBD1 matches at 8 bases. Germline trimming cut 8 bases from V and 2 bases from J; bases unmatched to any gene: 4. Germline V gives CDR1 MNHEY, CDR2 SVGEGT. The CDR3 is 13 residues long. The CDR3 sequence: CASAGGVQETQYF. The sequenced part of the CDR3 DNA is TGTGCCAGCGCAGGGGGCGTGCAAGAGACC.

The sample holds many counts of this clone. The read gets to within 3 residues of the CDR3 end, and the germline J gene fills in the rest. The rearrangement uses TRBV2 and TRBJ1-2; D ambiguous. This CDR3 has 14 amino acids. Germline V gene sequence: CDR1 SNHLY, CDR2 FYNNEI. Trimming cost V 1 base and J 2 bases, with 8 bases left between them. The CDR3 sequence: CASSEDRSNYGYTF. The CDR3 DNA, read in part, is TGTGCCAGCAGTGAAGACAGATCCAACTATGGC.

In its sample, this clone was seen many times. The missing CDR3 end, 3 residues past where the read stops, is filled in from the germline J gene. The chain combines TRBV7-9 with TRBJ2-3; 7 bases fit TRBD1. J was trimmed by 8 bases and V by 7 bases; bases with no gene match: 15. Per the germline V gene, CDR1 is SEHNR and CDR2 is FQNEAQ (reference sequence). This CDR3 is built from 15 residues. The CDR3 DNA, read in part, is TGTGCCAGCACCCTCTTACAGGGACAGCCCGGTACG. Amino acids: CASTLLQGQPGT. The full CDR3 reads CASTLLQGQPGTQYF.

This clone was recorded many times. Read sequence stops 3 residues before the CDR3 end, and the germline J gene provides the missing end. The rearrangement links TRBV6-2 or TRBV6-3 to TRBJ2-7; D possibly corresponds to TRBD2 (6 bases). Germline V gives CDR1 MNHEY, CDR2 SVGEGT. V gave up 0 bases and J gave up 0 bases, with 12 bases separating them. The CDR3 spans 16 residues. CDR3 residues: CASSYSGLASSYEQYF. The sequenced part of the CDR3 DNA is TGTGCCAGCAGTTACTCAGGCCTAGCGAGCTCCTACGAG.

This clone was observed at least ten times. The read halts 3 residues ahead of the CDR3 end, with the missing end drawn from the germline J gene. The genes are TRBV20-1 and TRBJ1-1; TRBD1 is a possible D gene (5 bases). V was pared by 2 bases and J by 0 bases, with 13 bases between. Germline lookup yields CDR1 DFQATT and CDR2 SNEGSKA (reference sequence). The CDR3 covers 15 residues. CDR3 protein: CSARLILGVNTEAFF. CDR3 DNA (partial): TGCAGTGCTAGATTGATCTTAGGGGTGAACACTGAA.

In regard to this clone: The read comes to an end 3 residues before the CDR3 does, leaving the germline J gene to fill in the end. This chain links TRBV5-1 with TRBJ2-1, with 7 bases matching TRBD2. There are 15 residues in the CDR3. V dropped 1 base and J dropped 8; count of bases not matched to a gene: 9. Germline CDR1 and CDR2: SGHRS and YFSETQ. CDR3 bases read: TGCGCCAGCAGCTTGAGGCTAGCGGAAAGCGATGAG. Translation: CASSLRLAESDE. The complete CDR3 reads CASSLRLAESDEQFF. The whole variable domain, filled in from reference TRBV5-1 and TRBJ2-1, reads KAGVTQTPRYLIKTRGQQVTLSCSPISGHRSVSWYQQTPGQGLQFLFEYFSETQRNKGNFPGRFSGRQFSNSRSEMNVSTLELGDSALYLCASSLRLAESDEQFFGPGTRLTVL.

This clone has ten or more counts. The DNA ends 3 residues before the CDR3 does, and the rest of the CDR3 is filled in from the germline J gene. The rearrangement links TRBV29-1 to TRBJ2-7; maybe TRBD2 (7 bases). Germline CDR1 reads SQVTM; CDR2 reads ANQGSEA. V shed 0 bases and J shed 2 bases, with 17 bases lying between them. The CDR3 runs to 16 residues. This chain's CDR3 is CSVEDSARGGPYEQYF. The CDR3 bases that were read are TGCAGCGTTGAAGATAGTGCTAGGGGGGGCCCCTACGAG.

This clone was observed at least ten times. The CDR3 is cut off 3 residues early in the read; its end comes from the germline J gene. The chain combines TRBV27 with TRBJ2-7, with D perhaps TRBD2 (5 bases). With 5 bases removed from V and 1 base from J, the gap between germline ends came to 18 bases. CDR3 length equals 16 residues. CDR1 is MNHEY and CDR2 is SMNVEV in the germline V gene (reference sequence). The CDR3 DNA, read in part, is TGTGCCAGCAGTCGTAATTTGGACTCCGGATCCTACGAG. It translates to CASSRNLDSGSYE. The full CDR3 sequence reads CASSRNLDSGSYEQYF.